Listed below are T cell receptor beta chains from one sample, sequenced in a study of blood T cells in healthy people across ages. One entry per CDR3 protein, called by TCRdb with MiXCR from the 5' RACE reads. The sample comprises approximately 600,000 distinct CDR3 sequences, about 54% of which are singletons, and about two fifths rests with the top ten. The sample taken for sequencing was blood. These receptors were collected from a man in his 60s in good health. Both conserved end residues are part of each CDR3. Each record gives: D gene, J gene, clone size, V gene, CDR3 protein, CDR3 DNA. D genes are given only for firm matches. The listing skips clone size in some rows; elsewhere it reads once, few, many or a size class.

TRBD1,TRBJ2-3,.,TRBV4-1,CASSRGQGKVEDTQYF,TGCGCCAGCAGCCGAGGACAGGGAAAGGTTGAAGATACGCAGTATTTT
.,TRBJ2-2,.,TRBV18,CASSPPGRPNTGELFF,TGTGCCAGCTCACCACCCGGGAGACCGAACACCGGGGAGCTGTTTTTT
.,TRBJ2-6,few,TRBV20-1,CSARDRLSSGANVLTF,TGCAGTGCTAGAGATAGGCTTAGCTCTGGGGCCAACGTCTTGACTTTC
.,TRBJ1-1,.,TRBV20-1,CSAIKGVFNTEAFF,TGCAGTGCCATAAAGGGGGTCTTTAACACTGAAGCTTTCTTT
TRBD2,TRBJ2-3,.,TRBV20-1,CSASPSGGRTDTQYF,TGCAGTGCTAGCCCAAGCGGGGGTCGCACAGATACGCAGTATTTT
.,TRBJ2-1,.,TRBV5-1,CASSLVWTGIGNEQFF,TGCGCCAGCAGCTTGGTCTGGACCGGTATCGGCAATGAGCAGTTCTTC
.,TRBJ1-2,.,TRBV12-3/TRBV12-4,CASTLNTGRVNGYTF,TGTGCCAGCACTCTAAATACAGGGCGGGTGAATGGCTACACCTTC
TRBD1,TRBJ2-7,.,TRBV3-1,CASSHPTGGKVGEQYF,TGTGCCAGCAGCCACCCGACAGGGGGCAAGGTTGGCGAGCAGTACTTC
.,TRBJ1-5,.,TRBV6-1,CASSARGDGNQPQHF,TGTGCCAGCAGCGCCAGGGGAGATGGCAATCAGCCCCAGCATTTT
.,TRBJ2-5,.,TRBV5-6,CASSVGWGPETQYF,TGTGCCAGCAGCGTGGGGTGGGGGCCGGAGACCCAGTACTTC
.,TRBJ2-7,.,TRBV28,CASSSPSQGLHEQYF,TGTGCCAGCAGTTCACCGAGTCAGGGTCTACACGAGCAGTACTTC
TRBD2,TRBJ2-4,few,TRBV20-1,CSGSSGAPKNIQYF,TGCAGTGGGTCCAGCGGGGCCCCCAAAAACATTCAGTACTTC
.,TRBJ2-7,.,TRBV27,CASSHKPGLIYEQYF,TGTGCCAGCAGCCACAAACCGGGATTAATCTACGAGCAGTACTTC
.,TRBJ2-4,.,TRBV15,CATSRPPSEQYF,TGTGCCACCAGCCGCCCCCCCAGTGAGCAGTACTTC
TRBD1,TRBJ1-2,.,TRBV2,CVSSPGTGRGYTF,TGTGTCAGCAGTCCCGGGACAGGGAGGGGCTACACCTTC
TRBD1,TRBJ1-5,.,TRBV29-1,CSVTTGGNQPQHF,TGCAGCGTGACAACAGGGGGCAATCAGCCCCAGCATTTT
TRBD2,TRBJ2-2,.,TRBV29-1,CSVMTSRTGELFF,TGCAGCGTTATGACTAGCCGGACCGGGGAGCTGTTTTTT
.,TRBJ1-6,.,TRBV6-5,CASSGSGTVGSPLHF,TGTGCCAGCAGCGGGTCCGGGACTGTGGGTTCACCCCTCCACTTT
.,TRBJ2-3,many,TRBV25-1,CASSEKTGALPTDTQYF,TGTGCCAGCAGTGAAAAGACGGGGGCCCTTCCCACAGATACGCAGTATTTT
.,TRBJ2-7,.,TRBV27,CASSLTPTYEQYF,TGTGCCAGCAGCTTAACCCCTACCTACGAGCAGTACTTC
.,TRBJ2-3,.,TRBV5-1,CASSDPPSTDTQYF,TGCGCCAGCAGCGACCCTCCTAGCACAGATACGCAGTATTTT
TRBD2,TRBJ2-7,.,TRBV6-2/TRBV6-3,CASNNPPRLARVEQYF,TGTGCCAGCAACAATCCCCCAAGACTAGCTAGGGTCGAGCAGTACTTC
TRBD1,TRBJ2-1,once,TRBV7-9,CASSLALGTGVNEQFF,TGTGCCAGCAGCTTAGCCCTTGGGACAGGGGTGAATGAGCAGTTCTTC
TRBD2,TRBJ2-5,once,TRBV24-1,CATSDLSGGPSHKETQYF,TGTGCCACCAGTGATTTGTCGGGGGGGCCATCCCATAAGGAGACCCAGTACTTC
TRBD1,TRBJ2-3,.,TRBV4-1,CASSQGDRDIDTQYF,TGCGCCAGCAGCCAAGGGGACAGGGACATAGATACGCAGTATTTT
.,TRBJ2-1,few,TRBV20-1,CSAESGSQGWGNEQFF,TGCAGTGCCGAGTCCGGTTCCCAGGGGTGGGGCAATGAGCAGTTCTTC
TRBD1,TRBJ1-2,.,TRBV29-1,CSVETGDGYGYTF,TGCAGCGTTGAGACAGGGGACGGCTATGGCTACACCTTC
TRBD1,TRBJ1-2,.,TRBV6-7,CASSYLRDSPFPGYGYTF,TGTGCCAGCAGTTACCTCCGGGACAGTCCTTTCCCTGGCTATGGCTACACCTTC
.,TRBJ2-5,few,TRBV24-1,CATSDFKAEHPRETQYF,TGTGCCACCAGTGATTTTAAGGCCGAACATCCTAGGGAGACCCAGTACTTC
.,TRBJ2-1,.,TRBV7-2,CASSLAPGNSYNEQFF,TGTGCCAGCAGCTTAGCACCGGGGAACTCCTACAATGAGCAGTTCTTC
.,TRBJ1-2,few,TRBV20-1,CSARDGGSYGYTF,TGCAGTGCTAGAGATGGTGGCAGCTATGGCTACACCTTC
TRBD1,TRBJ2-1,.,TRBV20-1,CSAGRRQGINEQFF,TGCAGTGCTGGCCGACGACAGGGAATAAATGAGCAGTTCTTC
.,TRBJ2-3,.,TRBV4-2,CASSQDQSGGGTDTQYF,TGTGCCAGCAGCCAAGATCAGTCGGGGGGCGGAACAGATACGCAGTATTTT
TRBD2,TRBJ2-1,.,TRBV28,CASSPSGRTSGGDEQFF,TGTGCCAGCAGCCCCAGCGGGAGGACTAGCGGGGGTGATGAGCAGTTCTTC
.,TRBJ1-1,once,TRBV4-1,CASSQGTHQGTEAFF,TGCGCCAGCAGCCAGGGCACCCATCAAGGGACTGAAGCTTTCTTT
.,TRBJ2-1,.,TRBV28,CASSLRGSGGKQFF,TGTGCCAGCAGTTTACGGGGGTCAGGGGGTAAGCAGTTCTTC
.,TRBJ2-7,few,TRBV10-3,CAISPGDPAAYEQYF,TGTGCCATCAGCCCCGGGGACCCTGCGGCCTACGAGCAGTACTTC
.,TRBJ2-5,.,TRBV5-1,CASSVGRGQETQYF,TGCGCCAGCAGCGTGGGGCGGGGCCAAGAGACCCAGTACTTC
TRBD1,TRBJ2-4,few,TRBV2,CACRDRARRNIQYF,TGTGCCTGCCGGGACAGGGCGCGGAGGAACATTCAGTACTTC
.,TRBJ2-7,.,TRBV7-6,CASSSRGGGNEQYF,TGTGCCAGCAGTTCTCGGGGAGGGGGGAACGAGCAGTACTTC
.,TRBJ2-3,.,TRBV4-1,CASSQEQAVADTQYF,TGCGCCAGCAGCCAAGAACAGGCCGTAGCGGATACGCAGTATTTT
.,TRBJ2-6,few,TRBV20-1,CSVSGTSSGANVLTF,TGCAGTGTCTCGGGGACATCGTCTGGGGCCAACGTCCTGACTTTC
.,TRBJ2-5,few,TRBV4-1,CASSGGGQPQETQYF,TGCGCCAGCAGCGGAGGAGGGCAGCCCCAAGAGACCCAGTACTTC
.,TRBJ1-1,.,TRBV29-1,CSVEPLQGRNTEAFF,TGCAGCGTTGAACCCTTACAGGGTCGGAACACTGAAGCTTTCTTT
.,TRBJ2-7,.,TRBV20-1,CSATGSSYEQYF,TGCAGTGCTACAGGGAGCTCCTACGAGCAGTACTTC
.,TRBJ2-1,.,TRBV28,CASYSAGSYNEQFF,TGTGCCAGCTATTCCGCAGGGTCCTACAATGAGCAGTTCTTC
.,TRBJ1-6,.,TRBV29-1,CSAGEGNSPLHF,TGCAGCGCCGGTGAGGGGAATTCACCCCTCCACTTT
.,TRBJ2-5,few,TRBV5-1,CASSLTRGPVETQYF,TGTGCCAGCAGCTTAACCCGGGGGCCGGTGGAGACCCAGTACTTC
.,TRBJ2-3,.,TRBV4-2,CASSQDLDPADTQYF,TGTGCCAGCAGCCAAGACCTGGACCCCGCAGATACGCAGTATTTT